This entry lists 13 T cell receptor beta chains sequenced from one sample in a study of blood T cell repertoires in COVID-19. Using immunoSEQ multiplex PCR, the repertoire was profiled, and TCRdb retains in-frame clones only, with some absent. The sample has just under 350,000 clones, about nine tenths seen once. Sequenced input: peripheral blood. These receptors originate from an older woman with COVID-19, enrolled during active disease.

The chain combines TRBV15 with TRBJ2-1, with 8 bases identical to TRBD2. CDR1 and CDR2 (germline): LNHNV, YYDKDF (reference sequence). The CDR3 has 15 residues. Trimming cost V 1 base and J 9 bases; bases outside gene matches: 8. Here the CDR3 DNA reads TGTGCCACCAGCAGAGCCGGGACTAGGAATAGTGAGCAGTTCTTC. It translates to CATSRAGTRNSEQFF.

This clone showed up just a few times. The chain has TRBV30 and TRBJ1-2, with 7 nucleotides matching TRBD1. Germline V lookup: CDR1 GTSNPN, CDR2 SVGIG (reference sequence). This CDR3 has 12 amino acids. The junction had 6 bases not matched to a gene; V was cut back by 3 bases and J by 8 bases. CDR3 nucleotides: TGTGCCTGGAGGGGGACAGACAGCGGCTACACCTTC. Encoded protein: CAWRGTDSGYTF.

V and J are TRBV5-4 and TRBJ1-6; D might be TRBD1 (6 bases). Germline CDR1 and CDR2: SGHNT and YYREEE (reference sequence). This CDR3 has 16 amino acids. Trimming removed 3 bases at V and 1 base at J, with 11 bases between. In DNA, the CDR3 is TGTGCCAGCAGCTCCGCAGGACAGTCCTATAATTCACCCCTCCACTTT. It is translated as CASSSAGQSYNSPLHF.

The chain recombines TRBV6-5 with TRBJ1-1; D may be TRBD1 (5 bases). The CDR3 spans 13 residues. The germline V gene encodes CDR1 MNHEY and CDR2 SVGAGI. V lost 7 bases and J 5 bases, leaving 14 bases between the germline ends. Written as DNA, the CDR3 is TGTGCCAGCATTTATGGACAAGGGACTGAAGCTTTCTTT. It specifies CASIYGQGTEAFF.

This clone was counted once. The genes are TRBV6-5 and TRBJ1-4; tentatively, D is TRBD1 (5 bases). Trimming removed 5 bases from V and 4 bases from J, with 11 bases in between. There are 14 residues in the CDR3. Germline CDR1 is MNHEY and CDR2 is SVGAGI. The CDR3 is CASSPDTFNEKLFF. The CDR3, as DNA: TGTGCCAGCAGTCCGGACACTTTTAATGAAAAACTGTTTTTT.

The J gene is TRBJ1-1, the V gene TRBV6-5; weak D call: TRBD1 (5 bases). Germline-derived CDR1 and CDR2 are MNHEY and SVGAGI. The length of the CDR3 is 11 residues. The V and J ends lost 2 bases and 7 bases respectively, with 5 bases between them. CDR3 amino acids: CASSYRGEAFF. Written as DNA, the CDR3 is TGTGCCAGCAGTTACAGGGGTGAAGCTTTCTTT.

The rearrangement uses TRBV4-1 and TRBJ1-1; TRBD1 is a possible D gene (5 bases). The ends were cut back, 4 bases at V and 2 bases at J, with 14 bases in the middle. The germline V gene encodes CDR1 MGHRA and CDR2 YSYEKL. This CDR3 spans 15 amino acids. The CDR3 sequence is CASSPWRQGNTEAFF. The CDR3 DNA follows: TGCGCCAGCAGCCCTTGGCGGCAGGGAAACACTGAAGCTTTCTTT.

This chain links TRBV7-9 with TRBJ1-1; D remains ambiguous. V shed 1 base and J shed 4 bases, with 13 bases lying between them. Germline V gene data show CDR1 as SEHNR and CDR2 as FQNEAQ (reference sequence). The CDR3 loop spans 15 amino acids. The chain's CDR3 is CASSLESLGSTEAFF. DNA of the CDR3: TGTGCCAGCAGCTTAGAGTCTCTGGGGAGCACTGAAGCTTTCTTT.

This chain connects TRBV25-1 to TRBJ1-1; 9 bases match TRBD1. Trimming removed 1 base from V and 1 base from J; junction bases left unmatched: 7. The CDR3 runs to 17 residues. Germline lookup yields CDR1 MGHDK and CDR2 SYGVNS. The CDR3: CASSELRTGVKNTEAFF. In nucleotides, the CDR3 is TGTGCCAGCAGTGAATTGAGGACAGGGGTCAAGAACACTGAAGCTTTCTTT.

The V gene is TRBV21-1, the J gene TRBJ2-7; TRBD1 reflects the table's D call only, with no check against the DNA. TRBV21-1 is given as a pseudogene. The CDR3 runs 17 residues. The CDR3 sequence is CASSKVGTGLGGYEQYF. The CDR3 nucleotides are TGTGCCAGCAGCAAAGTGGGGACAGGGTTAGGAGGCTACGAGCAGTACTTC.

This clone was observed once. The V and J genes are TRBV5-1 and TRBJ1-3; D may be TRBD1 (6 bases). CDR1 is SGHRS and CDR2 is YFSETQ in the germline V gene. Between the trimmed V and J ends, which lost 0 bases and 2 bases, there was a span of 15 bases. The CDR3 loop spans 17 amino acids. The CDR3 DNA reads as TGCGCCAGCAGCTTGGAGTTAGGGGGAGAGGCTGGAAACACCATATATTTT. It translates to CASSLELGGEAGNTIYF.

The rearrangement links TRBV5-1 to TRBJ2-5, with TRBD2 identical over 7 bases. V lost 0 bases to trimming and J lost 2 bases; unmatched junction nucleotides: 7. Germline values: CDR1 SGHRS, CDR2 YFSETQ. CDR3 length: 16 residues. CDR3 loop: CASSLGSAGLQETQYF. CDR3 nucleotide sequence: TGCGCCAGCAGCTTGGGGTCAGCGGGGTTACAAGAGACCCAGTACTTC.

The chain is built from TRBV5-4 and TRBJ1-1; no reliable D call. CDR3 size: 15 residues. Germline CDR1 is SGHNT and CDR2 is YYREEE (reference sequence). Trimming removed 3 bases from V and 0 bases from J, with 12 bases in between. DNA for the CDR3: TGTGCCAGCAGCTCCCCTCCGACAATGAACACTGAAGCTTTCTTT. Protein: CASSSPPTMNTEAFF.